This is a list of T cell receptor beta chains from one sample in a study of siplizumab effects on memory and regulatory T cells. Sequencing was performed with immunoSEQ multiplex PCR; in TCRdb, only in-frame clones are kept and a portion is missing. The table lists about 110,000 clones, around 90% of them singletons, with around 1.3% in the top ten. The source material was CD4+ T cells sorted from blood. Receptors were obtained from a human donor in good health. Each CDR3 is given with its conserved first and last residue. The order of the fields is CDR3 protein, CDR3 DNA, J gene, clone size, V gene, D gene. The D gene is left open where the match is weak. Some rows have no size entry. The others give once, few or many, or a class for an expanded clone.

CASSRRPSGSMNTIYF	TGTGCCAGCAGCAGACGACCTTCGGGGTCCATGAACACCATATATTTT	TRBJ1-3	-	TRBV5-6	-
CATSRDRKGKGISGTEAFF	TGTGCCACCAGCAGAGATCGTAAGGGGAAGGGGATATCGGGAACTGAAGCTTTCTTT	TRBJ1-1	-	TRBV15	-
CASSWGESSYNSPLHF	TGTGCCAGCAGTTGGGGGGAGAGCTCCTATAATTCACCCCTCCACTTT	TRBJ1-6	-	TRBV5-5	-
CASSESLTSGVTYEQYF	TGTGCCAGCAGTGAATCTCTGACTAGCGGAGTTACCTACGAGCAGTACTTC	TRBJ2-7	-	TRBV6-1	TRBD2
CASSRDSPPTYYEQYF	TGTGCCAGCAGCCGGGACAGCCCACCTACTTACTACGAGCAGTACTTC	TRBJ2-7	-	TRBV6-4	TRBD1
CASVGIAKNIQYF	TGTGCCAGCGTGGGGATAGCCAAAAACATTCAGTACTTC	TRBJ2-4	once	TRBV28	-
CASSQPTRGTYEQYF	TGCGCCAGCAGCCAACCTACAAGGGGGACCTACGAGCAGTACTTC	TRBJ2-7	-	TRBV4-1	-
CASRETGNSYEQYF	TGTGCCAGCCGGGAGACAGGGAACTCCTACGAGCAGTACTTC	TRBJ2-7	once	TRBV10-3	-
CASSPAGVGANVLTF	TGTGCCAGCAGCCCGGCGGGGGTTGGGGCCAACGTCCTGACTTTC	TRBJ2-6	-	TRBV5-6	TRBD2
CASSAGGSSNQPQHF	TGTGCCAGCAGCGCAGGGGGGAGTAGCAATCAGCCCCAGCATTTT	TRBJ1-5	-	TRBV5-4	TRBD1